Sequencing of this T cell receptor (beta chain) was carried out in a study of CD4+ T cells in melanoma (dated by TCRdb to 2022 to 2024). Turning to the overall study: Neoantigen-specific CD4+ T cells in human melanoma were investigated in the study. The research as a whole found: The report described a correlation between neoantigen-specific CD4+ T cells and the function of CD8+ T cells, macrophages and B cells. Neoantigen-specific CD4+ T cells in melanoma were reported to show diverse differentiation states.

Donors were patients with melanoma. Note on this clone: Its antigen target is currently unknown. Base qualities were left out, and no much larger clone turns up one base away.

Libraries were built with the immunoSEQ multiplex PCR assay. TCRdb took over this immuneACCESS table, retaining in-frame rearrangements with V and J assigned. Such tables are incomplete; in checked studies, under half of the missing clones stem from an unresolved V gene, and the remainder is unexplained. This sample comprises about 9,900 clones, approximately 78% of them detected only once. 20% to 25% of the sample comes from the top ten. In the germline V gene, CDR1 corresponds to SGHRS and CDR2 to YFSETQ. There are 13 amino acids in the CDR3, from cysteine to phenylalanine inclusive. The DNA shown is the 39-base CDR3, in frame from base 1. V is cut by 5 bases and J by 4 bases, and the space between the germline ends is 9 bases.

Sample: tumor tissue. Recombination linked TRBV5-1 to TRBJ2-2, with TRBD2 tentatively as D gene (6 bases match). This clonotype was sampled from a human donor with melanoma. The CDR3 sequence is CASSAGGTGELFF. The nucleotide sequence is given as TGCGCCAGCAGTGCCGGGGGCACCGGGGAGCTGTTTTTT.